The 5 T cell receptor beta chains listed next were all sequenced from one sample in a study of blood T cell repertoires in COVID-19. Libraries were prepared by immunoSEQ multiplex PCR; TCRdb keeps only in-frame clonotypes and omits some of them. The sample carries some 180,000 clones, 84% recorded once. The sequenced sample was PBMCs or T cells enriched from blood (not recorded which). Receptors were obtained from a woman aged 30 to 39 who had been exposed to COVID-19.

The rearrangement links TRBV7-2 to TRBJ2-1, with a possible D match to TRBD2 (6 bases). The CDR3 runs 13 residues. The germline V and J ends were trimmed by 1 base and 8 bases, with 9 bases remaining between them. Germline lookup yields CDR1 SGHTA and CDR2 FQGNSA. Here the CDR3 reads CASSLGLEDEQFF. The CDR3 coding sequence is TGTGCCAGCAGCTTAGGACTAGAGGATGAGCAGTTCTTC.

The chain couples TRBV5-5 to TRBJ1-1; D is possibly TRBD1 (6 bases). The CDR3 covers 16 residues. Germline V gene lookup returns CDR1 SGHKS and CDR2 YYEKEE (reference sequence). Trimming removed 3 bases from V and 5 bases from J, with 20 bases in between. DNA of the CDR3: TGTGCCAGCAGCTCGACCTCGGGGGGACAAAGGACTGAAGCTTTCTTT. This gives the protein CASSSTSGGQRTEAFF.

The chain joins TRBV4-3 to TRBJ2-7; 14 bases are shared with TRBD2. V was clipped by 4 bases and J by 2 bases; unmatched bases: 4. This CDR3 has 16 amino acids. Germline V gives CDR1 LGHNA, CDR2 YSLEER. In DNA, the CDR3 is TGCGCCAGCAGCCGGGGGACTAGCGGGGGCCCCTACGAGCAGTACTTC. Protein sequence: CASSRGTSGGPYEQYF.

The chain couples TRBV11-1 to TRBJ2-2; 10 positions match TRBD1. The germline V gene encodes CDR1 SGHAT and CDR2 FQDESV (reference sequence). The CDR3 totals 15 residues. Trimming cost V 8 bases and J 0 bases; bases outside gene matches: 3. The DNA of the CDR3 is TGTGCCAGCGGCGGACAGGGGGCGAACACCGGGGAGCTGTTTTTT. It yields the protein CASGGQGANTGELFF.

This clone was detected once. The CDR3 coding sequence is TGTGCCAGCGCTAGACAGGGAAGTTACGGCTACACCTTC. Translated, it gives CASARQGSYGYTF. The chain couples TRBV5-8 to TRBJ1-2, with 7 bases that match TRBD1. This CDR3 is 13 amino acids long. CDR1 and CDR2 (germline): SGHTS, YDEGEE. With V trimmed by 7 bases and J by 8 bases, 11 bases remained unmatched.